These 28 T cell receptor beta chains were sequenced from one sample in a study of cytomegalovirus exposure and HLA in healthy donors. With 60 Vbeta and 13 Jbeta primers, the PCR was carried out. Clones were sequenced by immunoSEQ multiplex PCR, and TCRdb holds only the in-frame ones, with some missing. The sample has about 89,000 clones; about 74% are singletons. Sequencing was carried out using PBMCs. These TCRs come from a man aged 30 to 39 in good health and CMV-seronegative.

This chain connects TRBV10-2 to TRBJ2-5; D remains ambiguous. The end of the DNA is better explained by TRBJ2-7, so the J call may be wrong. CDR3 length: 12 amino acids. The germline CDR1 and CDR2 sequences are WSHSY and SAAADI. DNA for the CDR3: TGCGCCAGCAGGGACCTAGCCTACGAGCAGTACTTC. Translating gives CASRDLAYEQYF.

In DNA, the CDR3 is TGTGCCAGCAGGCCCGGACAGCTAAGATACAATGAGCAGTTCTTC. This gives the protein CASRPGQLRYNEQFF. This chain connects TRBV28 to TRBJ2-1; tentative D call: TRBD1 (6 bases). V dropped 6 bases and J dropped 4 bases, with 16 bases sitting between them. Germline V gene lookup returns CDR1 MDHEN and CDR2 SYDVKM. The length of the CDR3 is 15 residues. Variable domain in full (rest from reference TRBV28 and TRBJ2-1): DVKVTQSSRYLVKRTGEKVFLECVQDMDHENMFWYRQDPGLGLRLIYFSYDVKMKEKGDIPEGYSVSREKKERFSLILESASTNQTSMYLCASRPGQLRYNEQFFGPGTRLTVL.

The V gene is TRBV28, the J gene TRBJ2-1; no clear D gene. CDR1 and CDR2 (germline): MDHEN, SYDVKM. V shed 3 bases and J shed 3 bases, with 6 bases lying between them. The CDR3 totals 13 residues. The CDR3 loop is CASSFESYNEQFF. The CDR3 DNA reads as TGTGCCAGCAGTTTTGAGAGCTACAATGAGCAGTTCTTC.

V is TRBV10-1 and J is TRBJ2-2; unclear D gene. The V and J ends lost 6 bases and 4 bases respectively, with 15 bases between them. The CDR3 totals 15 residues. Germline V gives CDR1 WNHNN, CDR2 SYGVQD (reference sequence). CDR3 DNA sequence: TGCGCCAGCAGCAAGTCGCGTTACGGCACCGGGGAGCTGTTTTTT. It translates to CASSKSRYGTGELFF.

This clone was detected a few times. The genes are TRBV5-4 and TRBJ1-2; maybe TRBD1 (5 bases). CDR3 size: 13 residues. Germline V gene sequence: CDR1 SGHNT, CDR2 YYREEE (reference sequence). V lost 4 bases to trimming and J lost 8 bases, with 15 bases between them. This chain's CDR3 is CASSPQGDSGYTF. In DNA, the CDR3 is TGTGCCAGCAGCCCCCAGGGTGACAGCGGCTACACCTTC.

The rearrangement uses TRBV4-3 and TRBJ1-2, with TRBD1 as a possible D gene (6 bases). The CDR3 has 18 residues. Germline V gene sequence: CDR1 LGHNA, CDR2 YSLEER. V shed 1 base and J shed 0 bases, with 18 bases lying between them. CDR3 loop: CASSQGVNRAQANYGYTF. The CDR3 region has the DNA TGCGCCAGCAGCCAAGGCGTGAACAGGGCCCAAGCTAACTATGGCTACACCTTC.

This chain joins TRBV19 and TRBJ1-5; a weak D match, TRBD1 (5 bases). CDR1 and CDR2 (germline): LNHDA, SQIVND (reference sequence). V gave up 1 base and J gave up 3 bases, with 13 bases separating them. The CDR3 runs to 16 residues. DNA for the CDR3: TGTGCCAGTAGTATAGTGCCAGGGAGGATCAATCAGCCCCAGCATTTT. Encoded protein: CASSIVPGRINQPQHF.

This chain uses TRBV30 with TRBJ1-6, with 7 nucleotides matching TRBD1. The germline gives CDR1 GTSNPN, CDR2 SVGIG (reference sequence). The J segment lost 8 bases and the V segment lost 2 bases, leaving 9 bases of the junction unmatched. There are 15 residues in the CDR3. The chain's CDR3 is CAWSTGDRRDSPLHF. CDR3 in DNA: TGTGCCTGGAGTACGGGGGACAGAAGGGATTCACCCCTCCACTTT.

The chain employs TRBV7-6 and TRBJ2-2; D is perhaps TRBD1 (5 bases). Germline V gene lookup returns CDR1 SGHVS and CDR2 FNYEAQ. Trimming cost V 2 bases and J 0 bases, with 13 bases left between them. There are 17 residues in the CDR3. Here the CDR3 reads CASSLLLGQSNTGELFF. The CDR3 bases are TGTGCCAGCAGCTTACTCTTGGGGCAGTCGAACACCGGGGAGCTGTTTTTT. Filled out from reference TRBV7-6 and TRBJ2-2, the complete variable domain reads GAGVSQSPRYKVTKRGQDVALRCDPISGHVSLYWYRQALGQGPEFLTYFNYEAQQDKSGLPNDRFSAERPEGSISTLTIQRTEQRDSAMYRCASSLLLGQSNTGELFFGEGSRLTVL.

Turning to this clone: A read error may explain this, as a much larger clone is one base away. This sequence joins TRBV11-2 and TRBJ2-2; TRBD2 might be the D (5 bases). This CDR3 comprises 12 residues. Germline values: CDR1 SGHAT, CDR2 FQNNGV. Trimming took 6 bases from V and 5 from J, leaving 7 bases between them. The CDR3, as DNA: TGTGCCAGCAGACTAGGGACCGGGGAGCTGTTTTTT. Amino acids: CASRLGTGELFF.

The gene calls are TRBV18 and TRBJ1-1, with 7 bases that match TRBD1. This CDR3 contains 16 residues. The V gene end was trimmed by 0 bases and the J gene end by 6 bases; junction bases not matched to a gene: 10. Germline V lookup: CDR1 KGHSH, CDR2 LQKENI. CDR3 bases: TGTGCCAGCTCACCACCGTCAAGGGGGCGAACGGCTGAAGCTTTCTTT. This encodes CASSPPSRGRTAEAFF.

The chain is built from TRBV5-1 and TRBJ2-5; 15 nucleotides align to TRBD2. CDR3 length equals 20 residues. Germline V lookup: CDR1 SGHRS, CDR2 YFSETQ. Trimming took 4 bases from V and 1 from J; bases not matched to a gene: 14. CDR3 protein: CASSLRTSGGAFGAQETQYF. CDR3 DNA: TGCGCCAGCAGCCTAAGGACTAGCGGGGGGGCGTTTGGGGCCCAAGAGACCCAGTACTTC.

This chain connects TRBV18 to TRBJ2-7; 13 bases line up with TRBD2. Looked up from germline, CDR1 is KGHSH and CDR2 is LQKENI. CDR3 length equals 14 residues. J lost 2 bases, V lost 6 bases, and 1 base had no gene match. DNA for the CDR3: TGTGCCAGCTCGGGACTAGCGGGGACCTACGAGCAGTACTTC. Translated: CASSGLAGTYEQYF.

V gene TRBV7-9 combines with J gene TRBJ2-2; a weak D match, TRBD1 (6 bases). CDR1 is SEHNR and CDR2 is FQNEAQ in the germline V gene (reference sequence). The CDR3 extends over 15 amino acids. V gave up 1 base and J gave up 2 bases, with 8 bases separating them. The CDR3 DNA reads TGTGCCAGCAGCTTAGGGGACAAAAACACCGGGGAGCTGTTTTTT. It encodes CASSLGDKNTGELFF.

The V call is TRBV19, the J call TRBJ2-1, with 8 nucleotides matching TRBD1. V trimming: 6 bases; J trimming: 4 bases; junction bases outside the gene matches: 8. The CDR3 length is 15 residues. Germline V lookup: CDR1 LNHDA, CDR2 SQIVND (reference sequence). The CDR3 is CASSRQGSSYNEQFF. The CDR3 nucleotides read TGTGCCAGTAGCCGACAGGGGTCATCATACAATGAGCAGTTCTTC.

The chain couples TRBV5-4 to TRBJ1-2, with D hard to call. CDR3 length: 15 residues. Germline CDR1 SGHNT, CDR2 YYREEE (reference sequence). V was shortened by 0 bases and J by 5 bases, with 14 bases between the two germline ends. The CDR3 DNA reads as TGTGCCAGCAGCTTGGTCGGACTCCCTTTATATGGCTACACCTTC. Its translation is CASSLVGLPLYGYTF.

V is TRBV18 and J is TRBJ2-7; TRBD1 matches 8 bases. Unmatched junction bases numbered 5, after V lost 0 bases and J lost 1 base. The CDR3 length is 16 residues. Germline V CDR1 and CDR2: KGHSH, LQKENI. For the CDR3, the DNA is TGTGCCAGCTCACCACCGGACAGGGTGGGGTCCTACGAGCAGTACTTC. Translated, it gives CASSPPDRVGSYEQYF.

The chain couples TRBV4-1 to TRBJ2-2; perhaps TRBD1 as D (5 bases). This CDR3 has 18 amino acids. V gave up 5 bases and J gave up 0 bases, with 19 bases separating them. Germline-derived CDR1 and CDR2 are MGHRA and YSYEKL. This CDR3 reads CASSFRQTGAPNTGELFF. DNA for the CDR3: TGCGCCAGCAGCTTTCGACAAACTGGGGCCCCGAACACCGGGGAGCTGTTTTTT.

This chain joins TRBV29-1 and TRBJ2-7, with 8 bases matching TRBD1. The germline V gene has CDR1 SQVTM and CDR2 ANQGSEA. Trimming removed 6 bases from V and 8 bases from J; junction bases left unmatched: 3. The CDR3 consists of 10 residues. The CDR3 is CSVGQGKQYF. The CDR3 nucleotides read TGCAGCGTCGGACAGGGAAAGCAGTACTTC.

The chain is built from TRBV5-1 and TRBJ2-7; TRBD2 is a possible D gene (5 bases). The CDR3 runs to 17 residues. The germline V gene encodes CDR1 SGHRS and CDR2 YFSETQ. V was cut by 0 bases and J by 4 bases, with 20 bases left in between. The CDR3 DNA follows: TGCGCCAGCAGCTTGGCCCTCGGGGAACCTCTGGGATACGAGCAGTACTTC. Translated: CASSLALGEPLGYEQYF.

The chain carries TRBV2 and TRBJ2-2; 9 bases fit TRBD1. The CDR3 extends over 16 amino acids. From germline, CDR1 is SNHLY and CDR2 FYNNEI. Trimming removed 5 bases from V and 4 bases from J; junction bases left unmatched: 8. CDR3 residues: CASSLRGTGFTGELFF. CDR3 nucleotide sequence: TGTGCCAGCAGTCTCCGAGGGACAGGGTTCACCGGGGAGCTGTTTTTT.

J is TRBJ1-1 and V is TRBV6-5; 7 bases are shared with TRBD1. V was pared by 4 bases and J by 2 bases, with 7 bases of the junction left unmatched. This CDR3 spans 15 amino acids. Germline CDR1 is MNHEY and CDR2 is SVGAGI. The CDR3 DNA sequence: TGTGCCAGCAGTTTACAGACAGGGAGAAACACTGAAGCTTTCTTT. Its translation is CASSLQTGRNTEAFF.

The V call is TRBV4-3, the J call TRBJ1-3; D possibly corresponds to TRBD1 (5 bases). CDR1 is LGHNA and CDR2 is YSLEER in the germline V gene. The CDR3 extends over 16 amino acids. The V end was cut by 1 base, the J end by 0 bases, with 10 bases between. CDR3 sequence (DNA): TGCGCCAGCAGCCAAGTTGACAGATACTCTGGAAACACCATATATTTT. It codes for CASSQVDRYSGNTIYF.

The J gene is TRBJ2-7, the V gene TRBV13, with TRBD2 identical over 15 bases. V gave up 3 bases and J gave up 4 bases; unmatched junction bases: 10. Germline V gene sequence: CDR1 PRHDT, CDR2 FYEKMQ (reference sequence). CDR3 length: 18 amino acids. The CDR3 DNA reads TGTGCCAGCAGCTTTGGGGGGACTAGCGGGGGGACGCGGTACGAGCAGTACTTC. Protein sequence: CASSFGGTSGGTRYEQYF.

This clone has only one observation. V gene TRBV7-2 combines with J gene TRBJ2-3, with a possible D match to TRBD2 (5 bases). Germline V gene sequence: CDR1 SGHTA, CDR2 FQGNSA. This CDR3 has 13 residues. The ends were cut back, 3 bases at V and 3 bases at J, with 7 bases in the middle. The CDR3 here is CASSFRGTDTQYF. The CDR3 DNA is TGTGCCAGCAGCTTCCGGGGTACAGATACGCAGTATTTT.

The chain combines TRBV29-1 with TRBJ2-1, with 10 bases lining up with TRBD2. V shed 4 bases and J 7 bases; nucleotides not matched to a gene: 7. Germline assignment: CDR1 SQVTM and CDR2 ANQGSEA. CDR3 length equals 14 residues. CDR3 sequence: CSVGGTSVVNEQFF. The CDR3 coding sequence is TGCAGCGTTGGGGGGACTAGCGTCGTTAATGAGCAGTTCTTC.

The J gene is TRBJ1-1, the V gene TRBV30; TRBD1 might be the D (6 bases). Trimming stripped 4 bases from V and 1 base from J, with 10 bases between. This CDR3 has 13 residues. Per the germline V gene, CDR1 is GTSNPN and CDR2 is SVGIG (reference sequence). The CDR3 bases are TGTGCCTGGAACCAACAGGGGAACACTGAAGCTTTCTTT. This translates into CAWNQQGNTEAFF.

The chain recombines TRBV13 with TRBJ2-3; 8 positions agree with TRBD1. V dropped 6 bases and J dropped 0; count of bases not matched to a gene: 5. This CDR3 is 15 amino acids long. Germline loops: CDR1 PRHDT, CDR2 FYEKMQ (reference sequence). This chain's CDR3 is CASSYRDRSTDTQYF. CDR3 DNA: TGTGCCAGCAGTTACCGGGACAGGAGCACAGATACGCAGTATTTT.